These T cell receptor beta chains were read from a single sample in a study of blood T cell repertoires in COVID-19. Data came from immunoSEQ multiplex PCR; TCRdb stores just in-frame clones and leaves some out. The table lists 150,000 to 200,000 clones, roughly 89% of them singletons. Sequenced sample: peripheral blood. The receptor source for this set is a woman between 50 and 59 years old with acute or convalescent COVID-19. Both conserved end residues are part of each CDR3. The D gene is left open where the match is weak. Rows may omit the clone size; those that give it use once, few, many or a size class.

CDR3 protein	CDR3 DNA	D gene	V gene	J gene	clone size
CASSAQTGRGLADKGNEQFF	TGTGCCAGCAGCGCCCAGACAGGCAGAGGACTAGCGGATAAAGGGAATGAGCAGTTCTTC	NA	TRBV21-1	TRBJ2-1	NA
CASSLGNRGYAEAFF	TGCGCCAGCAGCTTGGGGAACAGGGGGTACGCTGAAGCTTTCTTT	TRBD1	TRBV5-1	TRBJ1-1	NA
CASSPTGQGISPLHF	TGTGCCAGCAGCCCAACGGGACAGGGTATTTCACCCCTCCACTTT	TRBD1	TRBV9	TRBJ1-6	NA
CASSAGGDSGANVLTF	TGTGCCAGCAGTGCGGGGGGGGACTCTGGGGCCAACGTCCTGACTTTC	TRBD2	TRBV6-1	TRBJ2-6	few
CASSPSGGFYNEQFF	TGTGCCAGCAGCCCCAGCGGGGGGTTCTACAATGAGCAGTTCTTC	TRBD2	TRBV7-9	TRBJ2-1	once
CASSSRSGEYYGYTF	TGTGCCAGCAGTTCGAGGTCAGGGGAATACTATGGCTACACCTTC	NA	TRBV27	TRBJ1-2	NA
CASSVSGGGLNIQYF	TGCGCCAGCAGTGTTTCGGGCGGGGGTTTAAACATTCAGTACTTC	TRBD2	TRBV10-2	TRBJ2-4	once
CASSSYLQETQYF	TGTGCCAGCAGCTCGTATCTCCAAGAGACCCAGTACTTC	NA	TRBV6-2/TRBV6-3	TRBJ2-5	NA
CASSAGPQFPYEQYF	TGTGCCAGCAGTGCAGGCCCGCAGTTTCCCTACGAGCAGTACTTC	NA	TRBV2	TRBJ2-7	NA
CASSWTGVAEAFF	TGTGCCAGCAGCTGGACAGGGGTGGCTGAAGCTTTCTTT	TRBD1	TRBV11-3	TRBJ1-1	NA
CASSLNRAGEQYF	TGTGCCAGCAGCTTGAACAGGGCGGGCGAGCAGTACTTC	NA	TRBV5-5	TRBJ2-7	NA
CASSPVRDISPLHF	TGTGCCAGCAGTCCCGTCCGGGACATATCACCCCTCCACTTT	NA	TRBV6-2/TRBV6-3	TRBJ1-6	NA
CASSPDRNYGYTF	TGTGCCAGCTCACCCGACAGGAACTATGGCTACACCTTC	NA	TRBV18	TRBJ1-2	NA
CASRTDTDSPLHF	TGCGCCAGCAGAACGGACACAGATTCACCCCTCCACTTT	NA	TRBV5-1	TRBJ1-6	NA
CAWSPQGEGTEAFF	TGTGCCTGGAGTCCACAGGGGGAGGGGACTGAAGCTTTCTTT	TRBD1	TRBV30	TRBJ1-1	NA
CASRGSGRPYEQYF	TGTGCCAGCAGGGGTAGCGGGAGACCCTACGAGCAGTACTTC	TRBD2	TRBV6-5	TRBJ2-7	NA